This paragraph covers one T cell receptor beta chain sequence. This entry comes from a study of siplizumab effects on memory and regulatory T cells. The data were produced by immunoSEQ multiplex PCR, yet TCRdb's version contains in-frame clones alone and is incomplete. Of tens of thousands of clones in the sample, about 93% were seen once. The CDR3 covers 16 residues. Germline V gene lookup returns CDR1 MNHEY and CDR2 SMNVEV (reference sequence). With 2 bases clipped from V and 9 bases from J, the junction kept 10 bases outside the gene matches. The receptor's source is a human donor in good health. This chain links TRBV27 with TRBJ1-6; TRBD1 aligns across 7 bases. The source material was non-Treg CD4+ T cells sorted from blood. The CDR3: CASSLVLRGLGSPLHF. Here the CDR3 DNA reads TGTGCCAGCAGTTTAGTCTTGAGGGGGCTTGGTTCACCCCTCCACTTT.